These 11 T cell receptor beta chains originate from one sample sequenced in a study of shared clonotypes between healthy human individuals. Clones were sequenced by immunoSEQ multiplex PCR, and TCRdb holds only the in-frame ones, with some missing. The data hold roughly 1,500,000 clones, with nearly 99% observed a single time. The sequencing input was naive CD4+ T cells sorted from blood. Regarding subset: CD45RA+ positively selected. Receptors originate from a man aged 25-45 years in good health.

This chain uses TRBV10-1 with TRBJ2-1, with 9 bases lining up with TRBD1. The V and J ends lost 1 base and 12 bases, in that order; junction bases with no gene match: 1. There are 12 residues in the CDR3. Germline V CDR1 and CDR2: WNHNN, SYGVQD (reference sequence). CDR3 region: CASSELDRGQFF. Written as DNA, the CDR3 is TGCGCCAGCAGTGAGTTGGACAGGGGGCAGTTCTTC.

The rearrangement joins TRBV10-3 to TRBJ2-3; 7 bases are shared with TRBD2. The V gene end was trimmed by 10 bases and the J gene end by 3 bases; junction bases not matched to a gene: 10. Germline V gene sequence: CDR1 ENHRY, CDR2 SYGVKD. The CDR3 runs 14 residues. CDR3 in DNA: TGTGCCAGCCGATGGGGACTACCTACAGATACGCAGTATTTT. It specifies CASRWGLPTDTQYF.

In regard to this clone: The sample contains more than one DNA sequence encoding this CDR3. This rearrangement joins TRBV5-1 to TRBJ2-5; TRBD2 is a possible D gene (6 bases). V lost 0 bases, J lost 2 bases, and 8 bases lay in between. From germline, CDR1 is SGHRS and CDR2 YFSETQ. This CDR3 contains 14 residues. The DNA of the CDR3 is TGCGCCAGCAGCTTGGTAGCGGCACAAGAGACCCAGTACTTC. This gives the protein CASSLVAAQETQYF.

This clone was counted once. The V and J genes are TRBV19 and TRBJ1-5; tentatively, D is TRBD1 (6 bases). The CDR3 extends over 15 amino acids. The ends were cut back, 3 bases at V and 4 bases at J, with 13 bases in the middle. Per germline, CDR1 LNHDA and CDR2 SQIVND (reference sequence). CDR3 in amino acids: CASSISSDRNQPQHF. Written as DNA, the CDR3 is TGTGCCAGTAGTATTTCATCGGACAGAAATCAGCCCCAGCATTTT.

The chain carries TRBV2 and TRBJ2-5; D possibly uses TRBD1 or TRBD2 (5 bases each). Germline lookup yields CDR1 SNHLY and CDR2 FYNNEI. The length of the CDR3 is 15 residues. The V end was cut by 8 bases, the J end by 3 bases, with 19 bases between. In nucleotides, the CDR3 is TGTGCCAGCGTATTCTTGTGGGGGAAGGAAGAGACCCAGTACTTC. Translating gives CASVFLWGKEETQYF.

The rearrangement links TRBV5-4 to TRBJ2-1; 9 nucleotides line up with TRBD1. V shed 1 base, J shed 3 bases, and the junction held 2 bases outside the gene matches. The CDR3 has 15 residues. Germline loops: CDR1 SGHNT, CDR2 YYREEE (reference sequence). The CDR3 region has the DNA TGTGCCAGCAGCTTGACAGGGGGCGGCTACAATGAGCAGTTCTTC. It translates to CASSLTGGGYNEQFF.

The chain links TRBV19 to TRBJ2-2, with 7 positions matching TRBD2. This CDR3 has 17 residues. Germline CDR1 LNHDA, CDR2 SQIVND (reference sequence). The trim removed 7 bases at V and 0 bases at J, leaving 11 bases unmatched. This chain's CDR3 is CASKIFASGANTGELFF. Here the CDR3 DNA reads TGTGCCAGTAAAATATTCGCTAGCGGTGCGAACACCGGGGAGCTGTTTTTT. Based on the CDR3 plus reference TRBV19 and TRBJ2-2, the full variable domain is DGGITQSPKYLFRKEGQNVTLSCEQNLNHDAMYWYRQDPGQGLRLIYYSQIVNDFQKGDIAEGYSVSREKKESFPLTVTSAQKNPTAFYLCASKIFASGANTGELFFGEGSRLTVL.

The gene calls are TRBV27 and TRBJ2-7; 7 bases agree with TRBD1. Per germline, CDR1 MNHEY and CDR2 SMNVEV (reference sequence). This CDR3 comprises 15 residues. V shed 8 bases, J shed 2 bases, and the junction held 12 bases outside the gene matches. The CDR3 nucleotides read TGTGCCAGCGGACAGGTTCCTCCCGTTACCTACGAGCAGTACTTC. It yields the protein CASGQVPPVTYEQYF.

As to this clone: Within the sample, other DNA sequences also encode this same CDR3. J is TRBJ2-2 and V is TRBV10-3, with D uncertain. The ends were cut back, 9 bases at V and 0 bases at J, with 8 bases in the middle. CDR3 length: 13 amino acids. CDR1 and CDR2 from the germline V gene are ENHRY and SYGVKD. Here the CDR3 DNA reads TGTGCCATTTCGACCGCGAACACCGGGGAGCTGTTTTTT. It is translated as CAISTANTGELFF.

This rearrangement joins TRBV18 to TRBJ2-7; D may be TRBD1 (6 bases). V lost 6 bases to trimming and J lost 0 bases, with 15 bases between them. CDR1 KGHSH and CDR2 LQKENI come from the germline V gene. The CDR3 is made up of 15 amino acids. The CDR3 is CASSQQGSLSYEQYF. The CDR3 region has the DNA TGTGCCAGCTCGCAACAGGGTTCCCTCTCCTACGAGCAGTACTTC.

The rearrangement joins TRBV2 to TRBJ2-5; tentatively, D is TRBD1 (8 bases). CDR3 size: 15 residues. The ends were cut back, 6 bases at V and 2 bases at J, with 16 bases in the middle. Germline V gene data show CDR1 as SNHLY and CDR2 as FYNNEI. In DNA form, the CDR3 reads TGTGCCAGCAGCGTCGACAGGGGACTACAAGAGACCCAGTACTTC. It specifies CASSVDRGLQETQYF.